The text below deals with one TCR beta chain. The sample is drawn from a study of blood T cell repertoires in COVID-19. The ends were cut back, 0 bases at V and 4 bases at J, with 10 bases in the middle. Germline V gene sequence: CDR1 SGHKS, CDR2 YYEKEE (reference sequence). The CDR3 sequence is 15 residues long. Here immunoSEQ multiplex PCR was the method, and the copy in TCRdb shows in-frame clones only, minus some. The table has approximately 140,000 clones, 87% seen once. The chain employs TRBV5-5 and TRBJ2-2, with unresolved D. The specimen sequenced was peripheral blood. The TCR comes from a man older than 75 with acute or convalescent COVID-19. The CDR3 region is CASSLASQSTGELFF. CDR3 nucleotide sequence: TGTGCCAGCAGCTTGGCTAGTCAGAGCACCGGGGAGCTGTTTTTT.